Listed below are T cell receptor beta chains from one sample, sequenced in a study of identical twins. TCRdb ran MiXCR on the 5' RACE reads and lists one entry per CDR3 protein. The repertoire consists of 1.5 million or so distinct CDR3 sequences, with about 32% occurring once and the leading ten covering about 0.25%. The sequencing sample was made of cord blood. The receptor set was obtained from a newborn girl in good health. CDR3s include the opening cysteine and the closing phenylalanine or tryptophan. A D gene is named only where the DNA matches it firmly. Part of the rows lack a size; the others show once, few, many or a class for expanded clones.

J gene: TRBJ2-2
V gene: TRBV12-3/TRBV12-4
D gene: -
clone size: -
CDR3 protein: CASSPWATGELFF
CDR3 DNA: TGTGCCAGCAGCCCCTGGGCCACCGGGGAGCTGTTTTTT

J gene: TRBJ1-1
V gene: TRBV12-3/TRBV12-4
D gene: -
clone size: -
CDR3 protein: CASSPQPGNTEAFF
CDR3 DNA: TGTGCCAGCAGTCCGCAACCGGGAAACACTGAAGCTTTCTTT

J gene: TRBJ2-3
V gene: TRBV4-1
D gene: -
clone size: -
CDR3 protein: CASSQVRGNTQYF
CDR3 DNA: TGCGCCAGCAGCCAAGTCCGGGGAAATACGCAGTATTTT

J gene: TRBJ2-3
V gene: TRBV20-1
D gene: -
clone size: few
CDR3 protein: CSAGGSSSADTQYF
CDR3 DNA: TGCAGTGCCGGCGGTTCGAGCTCCGCAGATACGCAGTATTTT

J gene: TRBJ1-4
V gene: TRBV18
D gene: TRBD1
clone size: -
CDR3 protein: CASSPTLTGWDEKLFF
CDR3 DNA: TGTGCCAGCTCACCCACCTTGACAGGGTGGGACGAAAAACTGTTTTTT

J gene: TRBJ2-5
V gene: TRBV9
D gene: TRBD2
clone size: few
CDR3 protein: CASSVEGTSGGETQYF
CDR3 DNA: TGTGCCAGCAGCGTAGAGGGGACTAGCGGAGGGGAGACCCAGTACTTC

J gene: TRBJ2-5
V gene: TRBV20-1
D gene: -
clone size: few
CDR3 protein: CSARVTSGTAETQYF
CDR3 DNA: TGCAGTGCTAGAGTGACTAGTGGGACGGCGGAGACTCAGTACTTC

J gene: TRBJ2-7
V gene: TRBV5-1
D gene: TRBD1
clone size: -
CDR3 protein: CASSNSGTGSEQYF
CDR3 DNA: TGCGCCAGCAGCAACTCCGGGACAGGCTCCGAGCAGTACTTC

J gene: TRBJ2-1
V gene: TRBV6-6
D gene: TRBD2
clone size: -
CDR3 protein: CASSILTGTSGSNGQFF
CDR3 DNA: TGTGCCAGCAGCATACTGACCGGGACTAGCGGGTCCAATGGGCAGTTCTTC

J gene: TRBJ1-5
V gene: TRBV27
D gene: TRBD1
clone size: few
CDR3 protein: CASSLFPGGTGINQPQHF
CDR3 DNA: TGTGCCAGCAGTTTGTTCCCGGGGGGGACAGGAATCAATCAGCCCCAGCATTTT

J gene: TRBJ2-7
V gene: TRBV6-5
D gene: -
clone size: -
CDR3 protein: CASSYSPIQGNYNEQYF
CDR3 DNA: TGTGCCAGCAGTTACTCCCCTATACAGGGTAACTACAATGAGCAGTACTTC

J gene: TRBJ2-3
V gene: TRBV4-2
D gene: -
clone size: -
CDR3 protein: CASSQDPGGVVTDTQYF
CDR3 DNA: TGTGCCAGCAGCCAAGATCCGGGCGGGGTCGTCACAGATACGCAGTATTTT

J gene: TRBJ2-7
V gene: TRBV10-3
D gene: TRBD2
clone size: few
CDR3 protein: CAIRRTGTSGYNEQYF
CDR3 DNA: TGTGCCATCAGGCGAACCGGGACTAGCGGCTACAATGAGCAGTACTTC

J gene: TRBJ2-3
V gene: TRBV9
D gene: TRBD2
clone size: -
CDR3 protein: CASSDSAVLSSGGADTQYF
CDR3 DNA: TGTGCCAGCAGCGACTCCGCCGTCTTATCTAGCGGGGGGGCAGATACGCAGTATTTT

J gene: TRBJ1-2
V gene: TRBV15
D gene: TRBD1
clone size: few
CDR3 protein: CATSRTGASTYGYTF
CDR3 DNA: TGTGCCACCAGCAGAACAGGGGCGTCCACCTATGGCTACACCTTC

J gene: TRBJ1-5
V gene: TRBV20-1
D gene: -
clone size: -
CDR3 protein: CSAPQTGWLAYQPQHF
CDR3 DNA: TGCAGTGCCCCTCAAACAGGGTGGTTGGCCTATCAGCCCCAGCATTTT

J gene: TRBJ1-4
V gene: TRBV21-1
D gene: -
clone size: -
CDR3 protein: CASSKGEGSSYIMKNWFF
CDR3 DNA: TGTGCCAGCAGCAAAGGGGAGGGGTCCTCCTACATAATGAAAAACTGGTTTTTT

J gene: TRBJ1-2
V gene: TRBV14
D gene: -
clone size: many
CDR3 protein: CASSQDLLGYGYTF
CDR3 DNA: TGTGCCAGCAGCCAAGATCTGTTGGGGTATGGCTACACCTTC

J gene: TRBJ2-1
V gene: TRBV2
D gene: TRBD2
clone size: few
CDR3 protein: CASSPWRGGKKNEQFF
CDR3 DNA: TGTGCCAGCAGTCCGTGGCGGGGGGGCAAAAAGAATGAGCAGTTCTTC

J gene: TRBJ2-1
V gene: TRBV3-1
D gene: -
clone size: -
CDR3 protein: CASSQDASHNEQFF
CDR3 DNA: TGTGCCAGCAGCCAAGACGCTAGTCACAATGAGCAGTTCTTC

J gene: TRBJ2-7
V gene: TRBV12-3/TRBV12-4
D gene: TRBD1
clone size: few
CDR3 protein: CASSLRRTGPEQYF
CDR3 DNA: TGTGCCAGCAGTTTAAGGAGGACAGGCCCCGAGCAGTACTTC

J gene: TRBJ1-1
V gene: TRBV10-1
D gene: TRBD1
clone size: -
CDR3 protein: CASSGRSGGMNTEAFF
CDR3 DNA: TGCGCCAGCAGTGGTCGGTCAGGGGGTATGAACACTGAAGCTTTCTTT

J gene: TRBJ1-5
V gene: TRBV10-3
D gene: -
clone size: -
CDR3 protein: CAISESGRGNQPQHF
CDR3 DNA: TGTGCCATCAGTGAGTCGGGCAGGGGCAATCAGCCCCAGCATTTT

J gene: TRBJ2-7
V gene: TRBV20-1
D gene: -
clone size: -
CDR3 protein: CSARDGIREQYF
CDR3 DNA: TGCAGTGCTAGAGATGGAATCCGGGAGCAGTACTTC

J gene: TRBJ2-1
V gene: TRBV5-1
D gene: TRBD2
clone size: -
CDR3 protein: CASSLPSGRSSSYNEQFF
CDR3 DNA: TGCGCCAGCAGCTTGCCCAGCGGGAGGTCCTCATCCTACAATGAGCAGTTCTTC